This T cell receptor beta chain appears in the sequencing data of a study of blood T cell repertoires in COVID-19. Study summary: Samples of COVID-19 (acute and convalescent) were obtained from the United States, Italy and Spain.

Some clones are missing from TCRdb's copy, which holds only in-frame ones; the method was immunoSEQ multiplex PCR. The sample holds fewer than 110,000 clones, about three quarters seen once. The V and J ends lost 6 bases and 7 bases respectively, with 12 bases between them. The CDR3 spans 13 residues. J is TRBJ1-4 and V is TRBV12-3 or TRBV12-4, with a tentative D call TRBD1 (6 bases). The sample consisted of peripheral blood. The sequence derives from a man aged 65 to 79 with acute or convalescent COVID-19. The CDR3 here is CASRRTGSEKLFF. The CDR3, as DNA: TGTGCCAGCAGGCGTACAGGGTCTGAAAAACTGTTTTTT.